One sample yielded the 4 T cell receptor beta chains listed below, sequenced in a study of blood T cell repertoires in COVID-19. The repertoire was sequenced with immunoSEQ multiplex PCR; TCRdb's copy has only in-frame clones and lacks some. The table records roughly 330,000 clones, about 89% of them present only once. The specimen was PBMCs or T cells enriched from blood (not recorded which). The source is a woman younger than 45 who had recovered from COVID-19.

CDR3 sequence (DNA): TGTGCCAGCAGTTACGTAGGGACAGGGGATACTGAAGCTTTCTTT. This encodes CASSYVGTGDTEAFF. This chain uses TRBV6-5 with TRBJ1-1; 10 bases are a match to TRBD1. Germline values: CDR1 MNHEY, CDR2 SVGAGI. The CDR3 extends over 15 amino acids. V dropped 2 bases and J dropped 5; count of bases not matched to a gene: 5.

The chain links TRBV28 to TRBJ1-2; 8 positions agree with TRBD1. V gave up 6 bases and J gave up 3 bases; unmatched junction bases: 3. This CDR3 is built from 13 residues. CDR1 and CDR2 from the germline V gene are MDHEN and SYDVKM. The CDR3 coding sequence is TGTGCCAGCAGCAGGGGGCGCGACTATGGCTACACCTTC. Translation: CASSRGRDYGYTF.

The chain joins TRBV18 to TRBJ2-7; no clear D gene. Germline CDR1 and CDR2: KGHSH and LQKENI. With 3 bases removed from V and 4 bases from J, the gap between germline ends came to 10 bases. This CDR3 contains 13 residues. The DNA of the CDR3 is TGTGCCAGCTCACCGACTCCTTCTTACGAGCAGTACTTC. It specifies CASSPTPSYEQYF.

The genes are TRBV25-1 and TRBJ1-1; no definite D call. V was shortened by 2 bases and J by 6 bases, with 13 bases between the two germline ends. CDR3 length: 14 amino acids. The germline gives CDR1 MGHDK, CDR2 SYGVNS. This chain's CDR3 is CASSERVGPAEAFF. DNA of the CDR3: TGTGCCAGCAGTGAACGGGTAGGCCCAGCTGAAGCTTTCTTT.